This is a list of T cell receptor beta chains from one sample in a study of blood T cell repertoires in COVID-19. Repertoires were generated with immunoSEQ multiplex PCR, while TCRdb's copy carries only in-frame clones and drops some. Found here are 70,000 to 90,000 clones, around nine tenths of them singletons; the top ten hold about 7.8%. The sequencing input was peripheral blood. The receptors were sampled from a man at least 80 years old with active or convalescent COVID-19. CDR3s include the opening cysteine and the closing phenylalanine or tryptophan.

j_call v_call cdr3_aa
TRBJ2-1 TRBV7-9 CASSHIRDRGSWLGEQFF
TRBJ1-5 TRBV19 CASRTDQDQPQHF
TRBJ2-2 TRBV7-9 CASSFPGTGELFF
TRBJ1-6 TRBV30 CAWSVDRRNSPLHF
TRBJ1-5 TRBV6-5 CASSLDRGGNQPQHF
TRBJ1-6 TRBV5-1 CASSFRQADGHSPLHF
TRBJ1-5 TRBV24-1 CAPNIHGGRYSNQPQHF
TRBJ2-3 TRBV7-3 CASSRDRGADTQYF
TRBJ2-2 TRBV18 CASSPMNPSGGYTGELFF
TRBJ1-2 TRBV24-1 CATSDRQDYGYTF
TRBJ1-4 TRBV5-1 CASSLDRVEVGEKLFF
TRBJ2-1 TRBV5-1 CASSSITRAGEQFF
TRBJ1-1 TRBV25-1 CASSEGGWKAFF
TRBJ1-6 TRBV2 CASSVLQGGNSPLHF
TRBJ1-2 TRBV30 CAWARDRGLGYTF
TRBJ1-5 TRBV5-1 CASSLIQHSNQPQHF
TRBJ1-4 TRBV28 CASSLSGPNEKLFF
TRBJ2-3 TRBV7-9 CASSRLAGGQDTQYF
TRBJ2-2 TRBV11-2 CASSSSGTSIYTGELFF
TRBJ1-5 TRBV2 CASSEAYRQGGQPQHF
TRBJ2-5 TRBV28 CASSITGVRTQYF
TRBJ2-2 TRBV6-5 CASRLGVTGELFF
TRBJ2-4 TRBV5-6 CASSPAGGRGNIQYF
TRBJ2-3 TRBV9 CASSAARLAGLEDTQYF
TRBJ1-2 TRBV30 CAGVDTSDYGYTF
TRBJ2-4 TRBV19 CASSIRDGLGAGKNIQYF